This passage covers 30 T cell receptor beta chains from one sample sequenced in a study of CD8 T cells in Susac syndrome. Reverse transcription of roughly 0.5 to 1 ug RNA was performed with random hexamers. A single record per CDR3 protein comes from TCRdb applying MiXCR to the immunoSEQ multiplex PCR reads. Among hundreds of thousands of distinct CDR3 sequences listed, approximately 95% were seen once. Sequenced material: CD4+ T cells from PBMCs. Receptors were obtained from a human donor with multiple sclerosis.

The chain is built from TRBV2 and TRBJ1-2; D is unresolved. This CDR3 region has 11 residues. Trimming removed 5 bases from V and 10 bases from J, with 11 bases in between. Germline V gene lookup returns CDR1 SNHLY and CDR2 FYNNEI. This CDR3 reads CASSREANYTF. The DNA for the CDR3 is TGTGCCAGCAGTCGTGAGGCCAACTACACCTTC.

This chain connects TRBV25-1 to TRBJ2-6; D unresolved. The CDR3 consists of 16 residues. Trimming removed 3 bases at V and 2 bases at J, with 11 bases between. Germline lookup yields CDR1 MGHDK and CDR2 SYGVNS. The CDR3 here is CASSEEHLPGANVLTF. Written as DNA, the CDR3 is TGTGCCAGCAGTGAGGAACACCTCCCTGGGGCCAACGTCCTGACTTTC.

The chain employs TRBV11-2 and TRBJ2-7, with TRBD1 as a possible D gene (6 bases). Germline V gene data show CDR1 as SGHAT and CDR2 as FQNNGV. Between the trimmed V and J ends, which lost 4 bases and 6 bases, there was a span of 19 bases. This CDR3 is 15 amino acids long. The CDR3, as DNA: TGTGCCAGCAGCTCCCGGGCAGGGGTAACTCCCGAGCAGTACTTC. Protein: CASSSRAGVTPEQYF.

V usage is TRBV29-1 and J usage is TRBJ2-7; 8 bases agree with TRBD1. V was pared by 4 bases and J by 5 bases, with 4 bases of the junction left unmatched. This CDR3 comprises 12 residues. The germline CDR1 and CDR2 sequences are SQVTM and ANQGSEA. CDR3 residues: CSVGQGADEQYF. CDR3 nucleotides: TGCAGCGTTGGGCAGGGGGCCGACGAGCAGTACTTC.

The chain joins TRBV5-4 to TRBJ2-3; 8 bases fit TRBD2. This CDR3 has 16 residues. Germline V lookup: CDR1 SGHNT, CDR2 YYREEE (reference sequence). The V segment lost 6 bases and the J segment 0 bases; nucleotides outside the gene matches: 9. The CDR3, as DNA: TGTGCCAGCACCCCTTCGGGAGGGCCAAGCACAGATACGCAGTATTTT. Its translation: CASTPSGGPSTDTQYF.

The sample holds a few counts of this clonotype. The rearrangement links TRBV27 to TRBJ2-7; maybe TRBD1 (6 bases). Germline V gives CDR1 MNHEY, CDR2 SMNVEV (reference sequence). The V and J ends lost 4 bases and 7 bases respectively, with 8 bases between them. The CDR3 covers 11 residues. The CDR3 DNA is TGTGCCAGCAGTTCTAGGGGGGAGCAGTACTTC. It codes for CASSSRGEQYF.

This chain uses TRBV29-1 with TRBJ2-3; 8 positions match TRBD2. Germline V gives CDR1 SQVTM, CDR2 ANQGSEA. The CDR3 is made up of 14 amino acids. Trimming cost V 6 bases and J 2 bases; bases outside gene matches: 7. The CDR3 sequence is CSVRGGSYTDTQYF. The CDR3 bases are TGCAGCGTCCGCGGGGGGTCCTACACAGATACGCAGTATTTT.

The J gene is TRBJ2-1, the V gene TRBV14, with D perhaps TRBD2 (8 bases). The V gene lost 3 bases and the J gene lost 10 bases, with 16 bases spanning the gap. This CDR3 is built from 14 residues. Germline CDR1 and CDR2: SGHDN and FVKESK. In DNA, the CDR3 is TGTGCCAGCAGCCAGGAACTAGCGGACAGGGAGCAGTTCTTC. This translates into CASSQELADREQFF.

This CDR3 is CASSSSISGRLAGDSEQYF. CDR3 coding DNA: TGTGCCAGCAGCTCCTCCATTAGCGGCCGACTAGCGGGAGACAGCGAGCAGTACTTC. The V and J genes are TRBV7-8 and TRBJ2-7; 12 nucleotides match TRBD2. The ends lost 4 bases at V and 6 bases at J; junction bases unmatched: 19. Germline values: CDR1 SGHVS, CDR2 FQNEAQ. The CDR3 has 19 amino acids. Filled out from reference TRBV7-8 and TRBJ2-7, the complete variable domain reads GAGVSQSPRYKVAKRGQDVALRCDPISGHVSLFWYQQALGQGPEFLTYFQNEAQLDKSGLPSDRFFAERPEGSVSTLKIQRTQQEDSAVYLCASSSSISGRLAGDSEQYFGPGTRLTVT.

The rearrangement uses TRBV20-1 and TRBJ2-3; TRBD2 matches at 11 bases. The CDR3 is 16 amino acids. Germline CDR1 is DFQATT and CDR2 is SNEGSKA (reference sequence). The V and J ends lost 5 bases and 7 bases, in that order; junction bases with no gene match: 14. The CDR3 region is CSAGSLAGGQANTQYF. The CDR3 region has the DNA TGCAGTGCTGGCAGTCTAGCGGGGGGCCAAGCTAATACGCAGTATTTT.

V usage is TRBV27 and J usage is TRBJ2-3; maybe TRBD2 (6 bases). Trimming removed 8 bases at V and 6 bases at J, with 15 bases between. Germline values: CDR1 MNHEY, CDR2 SMNVEV (reference sequence). The CDR3 runs 13 residues. CDR3 nucleotides: TGTGCCAGCCACGGACGGAGGGCGGATACGCAGTATTTT. This translates into CASHGRRADTQYF.

This rearrangement joins TRBV3-1 to TRBJ2-6; D is unclear. CDR1 is LGHDT, CDR2 YNNKEL, per germline (reference sequence). The V gene lost 4 bases and the J gene lost 0 bases, with 13 bases spanning the gap. The length of the CDR3 is 17 residues. The CDR3 nucleotides are TGTGCCAGCAGCCTACGGACGGGCAGCTCTGGGGCCAACGTCCTGACTTTC. It encodes CASSLRTGSSGANVLTF.

The rearrangement links TRBV18 to TRBJ1-2; 7 bases agree with TRBD1. This CDR3 spans 17 amino acids. V trimming: 3 bases; J trimming: 0 bases; junction bases outside the gene matches: 10. Germline CDR1 KGHSH, CDR2 LQKENI. The CDR3 sequence: CASSPAQGTSANYGYTF. In DNA form, the CDR3 reads TGTGCCAGCTCACCGGCACAGGGGACCTCAGCTAACTATGGCTACACCTTC.

The V call is TRBV7-9, the J call TRBJ2-7, with a possible D match to TRBD1 (5 bases). The CDR3 is made up of 14 amino acids. Germline V gene lookup returns CDR1 SEHNR and CDR2 FQNEAQ (reference sequence). V lost 2 bases and J lost 5, with 13 bases in between. For the CDR3, the DNA is TGTGCCAGCAGCTTAAACTCCCAGGGCCACGAGCAGTACTTC. Protein sequence: CASSLNSQGHEQYF.

The chain is built from TRBV6-2 or TRBV6-3 and TRBJ2-7; D is unresolved. The germline V gene encodes CDR1 MNHEY and CDR2 SVGEGT. Trimming cost V 6 bases and J 3 bases, with 15 bases left between them. CDR3 length: 14 residues. The CDR3 DNA sequence: TGTGCCAGCAGCCCTGTAGGGAAGAGCTACGAGCAGTACTTC. Encoded protein: CASSPVGKSYEQYF.

The rearrangement joins TRBV11-2 to TRBJ2-5; 7 nucleotides agree with TRBD1. CDR3 length: 15 residues. V lost 3 bases and J lost 9; bases outside the gene matches: 13. Germline-derived CDR1 and CDR2 are SGHAT and FQNNGV. In nucleotides, the CDR3 is TGTGCCAGCAGCTTCGAGGTTGGACAGGCTGGGGCCCAGTACTTC. Translated, it gives CASSFEVGQAGAQYF.

The chain employs TRBV29-1 and TRBJ1-2; 10 nucleotides line up with TRBD1. This CDR3 comprises 14 residues. The ends lost 1 base at V and 5 bases at J; junction bases unmatched: 4. Germline V gene lookup returns CDR1 SQVTM and CDR2 ANQGSEA. The CDR3 is CSVEGGTGVYGYTF. The CDR3 DNA reads as TGCAGCGTTGAAGGGGGGACAGGGGTTTATGGCTACACCTTC.

V usage is TRBV5-1 and J usage is TRBJ2-4; 8 nucleotides match TRBD2. The CDR3 length is 14 residues. V was pared by 2 bases and J by 6 bases, with 4 bases of the junction left unmatched. Per the germline V gene, CDR1 is SGHRS and CDR2 is YFSETQ. CDR3 protein: CASSFGGALNIQYF. CDR3 nucleotide sequence: TGCGCCAGCAGCTTCGGGGGGGCCTTAAACATTCAGTACTTC. The whole variable domain, remainder taken from reference TRBV5-1 and TRBJ2-4, is KAGVTQTPRYLIKTRGQQVTLSCSPISGHRSVSWYQQTPGQGLQFLFEYFSETQRNKGNFPGRFSGRQFSNSRSEMNVSTLELGDSALYLCASSFGGALNIQYFGAGTRLSVL.

The chain employs TRBV20-1 and TRBJ2-1; D remains unclear. The ends were cut back, 3 bases at V and 0 bases at J, with 12 bases in the middle. CDR3 length equals 15 residues. In germline, CDR1 is DFQATT, CDR2 SNEGSKA (reference sequence). CDR3 protein: CSASGKESSYNEQFF. The CDR3 DNA reads TGCAGTGCTAGTGGTAAGGAGAGCTCCTACAATGAGCAGTTCTTC.

Remarks on this clonotype: Mismatch with germline at one junction end may stem from a read error. The V and J genes are TRBV7-9 and TRBJ2-1; TRBD2 matches 14 bases. This CDR3 comprises 14 residues. Germline V gene data show CDR1 as SEHNR and CDR2 as FQNEAQ (reference sequence). The CDR3 DNA reads TGTGCCAGCAGCAACCCGACTAGCGGGGGGGGCGTAGTCTTC. It codes for CASSNPTSGGGVVF.

This clonotype was detected only once. The CDR3 is CASSPSGGSNQPQHF. Written as DNA, the CDR3 is TGTGCCAGCAGCCCCAGCGGGGGTAGCAATCAGCCCCAGCATTTT. The chain links TRBV6-5 to TRBJ1-5; a possible D gene is TRBD1 (5 bases). The germline CDR1 and CDR2 sequences are MNHEY and SVGAGI. V shed 6 bases and J shed 0 bases, with 12 bases lying between them. The CDR3 runs to 15 residues.

This clonotype showed up just once. The chain couples TRBV24-1 to TRBJ2-1; the D gene is possibly TRBD1 (5 bases). Germline CDR1 reads KGHDR; CDR2 reads SFDVKD. The CDR3 consists of 12 residues. Trimming took off 5 bases at V and 5 bases at J, with 6 bases between the two ends. The CDR3 DNA reads TGTGCCACCAGTGTCAGGGACAATGAGCAGTTCTTC. Amino acid sequence: CATSVRDNEQFF.

CDR3 bases: TGCAGCGTTGATGGGACAGTCAGGACCTATGGCTACACCTTC. It specifies CSVDGTVRTYGYTF. The V gene is TRBV29-1, the J gene TRBJ1-2; 7 bases line up with TRBD1. The CDR3 consists of 14 residues. J lost 4 bases, V lost 3 bases, and 8 bases had no gene match. Germline V gene data show CDR1 as SQVTM and CDR2 as ANQGSEA.

J is TRBJ2-1 and V is TRBV27; TRBD2 aligns across 7 bases. The CDR3 contains 15 residues. Germline V gene lookup returns CDR1 MNHEY and CDR2 SMNVEV (reference sequence). The junction had 11 bases not matched to a gene; V was cut back by 6 bases and J by 6 bases. The CDR3 nucleotides read TGTGCCAGCAGCCCTGCGGGGGTCCGCGGCAATGAGCAGTTCTTC. It yields the protein CASSPAGVRGNEQFF.

This chain links TRBV5-1 with TRBJ1-1; TRBD1 might be the D (5 bases). V dropped 4 bases and J dropped 3 bases, with 19 bases sitting between them. CDR3 size: 16 residues. CDR1 SGHRS and CDR2 YFSETQ come from the germline V gene. The CDR3 DNA is TGCGCCAGCAGCCCAAGAAGGGGCAGCCAATACACTGAAGCTTTCTTT. Translating it yields CASSPRRGSQYTEAFF.

The chain has TRBV29-1 and TRBJ2-7; unclear D gene. V dropped 4 bases and J dropped 4 bases, with 14 bases sitting between them. CDR3 length: 13 amino acids. Germline CDR1 reads SQVTM; CDR2 reads ANQGSEA. The CDR3 is CSVGRDREYEQYF. CDR3 nucleotide sequence: TGCAGCGTTGGACGCGACCGAGAATACGAGCAGTACTTC.

The genes are TRBV9 and TRBJ2-5, with D perhaps TRBD1 or TRBD2 (5 bases each). In germline, CDR1 is SGDLS, CDR2 YYNGEE. V shed 3 bases and J shed 0 bases, with 6 bases lying between them. This CDR3 has 13 amino acids. Here the CDR3 reads CASSGGYQETQYF. CDR3 coding DNA: TGTGCCAGCAGCGGGGGGTACCAAGAGACCCAGTACTTC.

The chain employs TRBV20-1 and TRBJ1-2; no clear D gene. Germline V gene sequence: CDR1 DFQATT, CDR2 SNEGSKA (reference sequence). Trimming stripped 0 bases from V and 0 bases from J, with 8 bases between. The CDR3 runs to 14 residues. The CDR3 is CSARDPGANYGYTF. Here the CDR3 DNA reads TGCAGTGCTAGAGATCCGGGAGCTAACTATGGCTACACCTTC.

This rearrangement joins TRBV20-1 to TRBJ1-5; D gene ambiguous. The V gene lost 6 bases and the J gene lost 0 bases, with 12 bases spanning the gap. CDR3 length equals 14 residues. Germline V lookup: CDR1 DFQATT, CDR2 SNEGSKA (reference sequence). CDR3 DNA: TGCAGTGCCTTTGGACGGAATAGCAATCAGCCCCAGCATTTT. This sequence encodes CSAFGRNSNQPQHF.

The chain is built from TRBV4-2 and TRBJ2-7, with D perhaps TRBD1 (5 bases). The CDR3 sequence is 15 residues long. Trimming pared 0 bases from V and 3 bases from J, leaving 12 bases between. The germline V gene encodes CDR1 LGHNA and CDR2 YNFKEQ. The CDR3 loop reads CASSQEGHTSYEQYF. CDR3 bases: TGTGCCAGCAGCCAAGAGGGGCACACCAGCTACGAGCAGTACTTC.